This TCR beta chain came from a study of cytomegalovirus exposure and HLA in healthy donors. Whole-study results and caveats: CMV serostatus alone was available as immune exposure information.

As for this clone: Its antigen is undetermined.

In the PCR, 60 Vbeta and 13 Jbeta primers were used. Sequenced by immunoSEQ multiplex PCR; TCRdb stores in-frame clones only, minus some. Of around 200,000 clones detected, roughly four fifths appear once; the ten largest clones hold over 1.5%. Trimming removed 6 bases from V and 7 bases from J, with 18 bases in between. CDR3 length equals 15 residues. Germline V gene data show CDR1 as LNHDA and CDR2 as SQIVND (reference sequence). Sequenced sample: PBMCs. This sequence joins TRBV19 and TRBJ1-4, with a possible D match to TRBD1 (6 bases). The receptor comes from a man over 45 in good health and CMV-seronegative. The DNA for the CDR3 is TGTGCCAGTAGAGTACCAGGGGAAAAGAGTGAAAAACTGTTTTTT. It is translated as CASRVPGEKSEKLFF.